One and the same sample provided the 16 T cell receptor beta chains below, sequenced in a study of cytomegalovirus exposure and HLA in healthy donors. PCR amplification relied on 60 Vbeta primers (plus 13 Jbeta primers). The protocol was immunoSEQ multiplex PCR, while the TCRdb copy is restricted to in-frame clones and leaves out a portion. The table has 150,000 to 200,000 clones, around 72% seen once. Sequencing was performed on PBMCs. All receptors derive from a woman aged 40 to 49 in good health and CMV-seropositive.

The genes are TRBV7-2 and TRBJ1-1; D ambiguous. Germline assignment: CDR1 SGHTA and CDR2 FQGNSA. The CDR3 extends over 15 amino acids. V gave up 5 bases and J gave up 6 bases, with 19 bases separating them. This chain's CDR3 is CASSLGRGMRAEAFF. The CDR3 coding sequence is TGTGCCAGCAGCCTCGGGCGGGGAATGAGAGCTGAAGCTTTCTTT.

Details on this clone: Other DNA sequences of this sample code for an identical CDR3. The V gene is TRBV13, the J gene TRBJ2-5, with TRBD1 identical over 11 bases. The CDR3 is made up of 14 amino acids. After removal of 3 bases from V and 5 bases from J, the junction contained 2 bases not matched to a gene. Germline values: CDR1 PRHDT, CDR2 FYEKMQ (reference sequence). CDR3 amino acids: CASSLGQGGETQYF. The CDR3 DNA is TGTGCCAGCAGCTTGGGACAGGGGGGGGAGACCCAGTACTTC.

The chain couples TRBV7-2 to TRBJ1-2; TRBD1 aligns across 8 bases. The J segment lost 4 bases and the V segment lost 1 base, leaving 2 bases of the junction unmatched. The CDR3 is 14 residues long. The V gene's germline CDR1 is SGHTA and CDR2 FQGNSA. The CDR3 DNA reads TGTGCCAGCAGCTTAGGGGGACAGGTCTATGGCTACACCTTC. It encodes CASSLGGQVYGYTF.

The V call is TRBV10-3, the J call TRBJ2-2; 7 bases line up with TRBD2. CDR1 and CDR2 (germline): ENHRY, SYGVKD. V was clipped by 6 bases and J by 5 bases; unmatched bases: 6. The CDR3 length is 14 residues. The CDR3 reads CAIRPAGLTGELFF. The CDR3 nucleotides are TGTGCCATCAGGCCAGCGGGGCTAACCGGGGAGCTGTTTTTT.

The gene calls are TRBV7-9 and TRBJ2-1, with 8 bases identical to TRBD2. The CDR3 consists of 16 residues. Germline-derived CDR1 and CDR2 are SEHNR and FQNEAQ (reference sequence). V dropped 6 bases and J dropped 0; count of bases not matched to a gene: 7. This CDR3 reads CASSPTSGSSYNEQFF. For the CDR3, the DNA is TGTGCCAGCAGTCCGACGAGCGGGAGCTCCTACAATGAGCAGTTCTTC.

This clone turned up a few times. V and J are TRBV30 and TRBJ1-6; D unresolved. This CDR3 has 15 residues. Germline V CDR1 and CDR2: GTSNPN, SVGIG (reference sequence). V gave up 1 base and J gave up 8 bases, with 15 bases separating them. CDR3 in DNA: TGTGCCTGGAGTGAAAGGAGGATCCGGGATTCACCCCTCCACTTT. Residues: CAWSERRIRDSPLHF. Using reference TRBV30 and TRBJ1-6 for the parts outside the CDR3, the full variable domain is SQTIHQWPATLVQPVGSPLSLECTVEGTSNPNLYWYRQAAGRGLQLLFYSVGIGQISSEVPQNLSASRPQDRQFILSSKKLLLSDSGFYLCAWSERRIRDSPLHFGNGTRLTVT.

The chain uses TRBV27 and TRBJ1-1; D is unresolved. V was cut by 3 bases and J by 3 bases, with 11 bases left in between. CDR3 length: 14 amino acids. CDR1 MNHEY and CDR2 SMNVEV come from the germline V gene (reference sequence). Written as DNA, the CDR3 is TGTGCCAGCAGTTTCAATCCGGGGTACACTGAAGCTTTCTTT. Translating gives CASSFNPGYTEAFF.

CDR3 coding DNA: TGCACCAGCAGCCAGGGAGGAGGGGGCTACACCTTC. Residues: CTSSQGGGGYTF. The chain combines TRBV1 with TRBJ1-2. TRBV1 is given as a pseudogene. There are 12 residues in the CDR3.

The chain is built from TRBV28 and TRBJ1-5; the match to TRBD1 covers 8 bases. The CDR3 sequence is 16 residues long. The germline V gene encodes CDR1 MDHEN and CDR2 SYDVKM. Trimming took 5 bases from V and 9 from J; bases not matched to a gene: 15. CDR3 sequence reads: CASSPVRQGATWPQHF. DNA of the CDR3: TGTGCCAGCAGTCCCGTCCGGCAGGGGGCGACATGGCCCCAGCATTTT.

The V gene is TRBV2, the J gene TRBJ2-2; 11 bases line up with TRBD1. Germline trimming cut 10 bases from V and 5 bases from J; bases unmatched to any gene: 18. Germline V gene lookup returns CDR1 SNHLY and CDR2 FYNNEI. CDR3 length: 18 amino acids. CDR3 region: CATRSRDRGKSQTGELFF. CDR3 DNA: TGTGCCACGAGGAGCCGGGACAGGGGGAAGTCTCAGACCGGGGAGCTGTTTTTT. Full variable domain (rest looked up from reference TRBV2 and TRBJ2-2): EPEVTQTPSHQVTQMGQEVILRCVPISNHLYFYWYRQILGQKVEFLVSFYNNEISEKSEIFDDQFSVERPDGSNFTLKIRSTKLEDSAMYFCATRSRDRGKSQTGELFFGEGSRLTVL.

On this clone: A junction boundary mismatches the germline segment, possibly from a read error. The chain links TRBV2 to TRBJ2-7; 9 nucleotides line up with TRBD2. The CDR3 is 14 residues long. Germline loops: CDR1 SNHLY, CDR2 FYNNEI. CDR3 residues: CATQRERGVNEQYF. CDR3 in DNA: TGTGCCACACAGAGGGAGCGGGGGGTGAACGAACAGTACTTC.

Here the CDR3 DNA reads TGTGCCATCAGTGAGTCCCTGGATACGCAGTATTTT. This codes for CAISESLDTQYF. The rearrangement joins TRBV10-3 to TRBJ2-3; D uncertain. The CDR3 sequence is 12 residues long. The germline gives CDR1 ENHRY, CDR2 SYGVKD. V was clipped by 0 bases and J by 6 bases, with 4 bases between them.

This chain uses TRBV30 with TRBJ1-1; 7 bases align to TRBD1. In germline, CDR1 is GTSNPN, CDR2 SVGIG (reference sequence). The CDR3 spans 13 residues. With V trimmed by 7 bases and J by 0 bases, 5 bases remained unmatched. The CDR3 is CASRTGLNTEAFF. The CDR3 nucleotides are TGTGCCTCAAGGACAGGCCTGAACACTGAAGCTTTCTTT.

The chain recombines TRBV7-2 with TRBJ1-6; D unresolved. CDR3 length: 13 amino acids. Germline CDR1 SGHTA, CDR2 FQGNSA. V was trimmed by 5 bases and J by 7 bases, leaving 9 bases between them. The CDR3 loop is CASSVRLNSPLHF. As DNA, the CDR3 is TGTGCCAGCAGCGTGAGATTAAATTCACCCCTCCACTTT. The entire variable domain, with the rest obtained from reference TRBV7-2 and TRBJ1-6, is as follows: GAGVSQSPSNKVTEKGKDVELRCDPISGHTALYWYRQSLGQGLEFLIYFQGNSAPDKSGLPSDRFSAERTGGSVSTLTIQRTQQEDSAVYLCASSVRLNSPLHFGNGTRLTVT.

This chain links TRBV10-2 with TRBJ2-7, with TRBD2 matching 10 bases. From germline, CDR1 is WSHSY and CDR2 SAAADI. The CDR3 contains 19 residues. Trimming cost V 6 bases and J 5 bases; bases outside gene matches: 22. The DNA of the CDR3 is TGCGCCAGCAGGGGGGGAAGGACTAGCGGTCTAGCAGCGAGGAACGAGCAGTACTTC. It yields the protein CASRGGRTSGLAARNEQYF.

This chain connects TRBV27 to TRBJ1-5; D gene unclear. The CDR3 is 13 residues long. Germline V lookup: CDR1 MNHEY, CDR2 SMNVEV (reference sequence). V was cut by 6 bases and J by 0 bases, with 6 bases left in between. The CDR3 DNA reads TGTGCCAGCAGCCCCAATAGCAATCAGCCCCAGCATTTT. Its translation is CASSPNSNQPQHF.